The present TCR beta chain was sequenced within a study of T cells in Graves' hyperthyroidism and ophthalmopathy. Points from the study as a whole: Model-based prediction identified ophthalmopathy a median roughly six months prior to its onset.

To note about this clonotype: Antigen unknown.

The PBMCs were taken from less than 11 ml of fresh peripheral blood. The TCR beta CDR3 regions underwent amplification using RNA transcripts as the source. TCR CDR3 regions were first amplified by RT-PCR with HTBI primers. TCRdb independently ran MiXCR on the multiplex PCR reads; one entry per CDR3 protein. The top ten hold approximately 25% of the sample, which has about 350,000 distinct CDR3 sequences, around 13% seen once. J gave up 4 bases and V 0 bases, and 6 bases lay outside the gene matches. Per the germline V gene, CDR1 is SGDLS and CDR2 is YYNGEE. The CDR3 is 15 residues long. This chain connects TRBV9 to TRBJ2-5; 7 bases line up with TRBD2. This TCR came from a woman younger than 45 with Graves' hyperthyroidism. Specimen: blood. The CDR3 region is CASSVAAGVGETQYF. The DNA for the CDR3 is TGTGCCAGCAGCGTAGCGGCGGGAGTGGGAGAGACCCAGTACTTC.